The 13 T cell receptor beta chains reported below all come from one sample, sequenced in a study of cytomegalovirus exposure and HLA in healthy donors. Profiled with immunoSEQ multiplex PCR; TCRdb holds only in-frame clones, not every one. The sample lists approximately 180,000 clones, around nine tenths occurring once. The sample was PBMCs. The receptors were sampled from a man aged 18 to 35 in good health and CMV-seropositive.

The chain uses TRBV10-3 and TRBJ2-2; D call uncertain. Trimming cost V 0 bases and J 2 bases, with 7 bases left between them. CDR3 size: 15 residues. Germline V gene data show CDR1 as ENHRY and CDR2 as SYGVKD. CDR3 sequence (DNA): TGTGCCATCAGTGAGTCAAGAGGCAACACCGGGGAGCTGTTTTTT. Amino acids: CAISESRGNTGELFF.

The rearrangement uses TRBV9 and TRBJ1-1; no definite D call. With 0 bases removed from V and 2 bases from J, the gap between germline ends came to 5 bases. CDR1 is SGDLS, CDR2 YYNGEE, per germline. The CDR3 sequence is 13 residues long. The CDR3 DNA follows: TGTGCCAGCAGCGTAGAGCCCAACACTGAAGCTTTCTTT. The encoded protein is CASSVEPNTEAFF.

This clone was found once. This CDR3 is CASRTSDSYEQYF. CDR3 nucleotide sequence: TGCGCCAGCAGGACTAGCGACTCCTACGAGCAGTACTTC. The chain employs TRBV10-2 and TRBJ2-7, with 8 bases fitting TRBD2. Germline V CDR1 and CDR2: WSHSY, SAAADI. Unmatched junction bases numbered 1, after V lost 6 bases and J lost 0 bases. The CDR3 runs 13 residues.

The chain carries TRBV9 and TRBJ2-1; D uncertain. Looked up from germline, CDR1 is SGDLS and CDR2 is YYNGEE. V lost 2 bases to trimming and J lost 2 bases, with 11 bases between them. The CDR3 is made up of 15 amino acids. The CDR3 reads CASSVSGSPYNEQFF. As DNA, the CDR3 is TGTGCCAGCAGCGTTTCCGGGTCCCCCTACAATGAGCAGTTCTTC.

V and J are TRBV4-3 and TRBJ1-6; D might be TRBD1 (5 bases). The germline V gene has CDR1 LGHNA and CDR2 YSLEER. The CDR3 is 18 amino acids. V was pared by 0 bases and J by 0 bases, with 12 bases between. CDR3 region: CASSQDGDSYSYNSPLHF. CDR3 nucleotides: TGCGCCAGCAGCCAAGATGGAGACAGCTACTCCTATAATTCACCCCTCCACTTT.

V is TRBV7-3 and J is TRBJ2-2, with a weak D call TRBD2 (6 bases). The CDR3 loop spans 13 amino acids. Trimming removed 5 bases at V and 4 bases at J, with 8 bases between. CDR1 SGHTA and CDR2 FQGTGA come from the germline V gene. The CDR3 DNA sequence: TGTGCCAGCAGCCACGGGGGCACCGGGGAGCTGTTTTTT. Translating gives CASSHGGTGELFF.

The V call is TRBV5-1, the J call TRBJ2-1; 10 positions match TRBD1. The CDR3 runs to 15 residues. Germline loops: CDR1 SGHRS, CDR2 YFSETQ. Germline trimming cut 4 bases from V and 6 bases from J; bases unmatched to any gene: 7. The CDR3 sequence: CASSPRTGGVNEQFF. The DNA for the CDR3 is TGCGCCAGCAGCCCGCGGACAGGGGGGGTCAATGAGCAGTTCTTC.

The chain carries TRBV7-8 and TRBJ2-7, with 8 bases matching TRBD2. The CDR3 totals 16 residues. With 1 base clipped from V and 2 bases from J, the junction kept 7 bases outside the gene matches. Germline lookup yields CDR1 SGHVS and CDR2 FQNEAQ. DNA for the CDR3: TGTGCCAGCAGCTTAGAATTAGCGGGGCCTCCCTACGAGCAGTACTTC. Amino acid sequence: CASSLELAGPPYEQYF. Drawing the rest from reference TRBV7-8 and TRBJ2-7, the complete variable domain is GAGVSQSPRYKVAKRGQDVALRCDPISGHVSLFWYQQALGQGPEFLTYFQNEAQLDKSGLPSDRFFAERPEGSVSTLKIQRTQQEDSAVYLCASSLELAGPPYEQYFGPGTRLTVT.

The chain recombines TRBV18 with TRBJ2-1, with D perhaps TRBD2 (5 bases). V lost 6 bases and J lost 0, with 12 bases in between. The CDR3 spans 15 residues. Germline CDR1 is KGHSH and CDR2 is LQKENI. The CDR3 loop reads CASSQDLSSYNEQFF. The CDR3 nucleotides are TGTGCCAGCTCCCAGGACTTGAGCTCCTACAATGAGCAGTTCTTC.

This chain joins TRBV5-1 and TRBJ2-1; 9 nucleotides match TRBD2. From germline, CDR1 is SGHRS and CDR2 YFSETQ. The CDR3 is 14 amino acids. The J segment lost 5 bases and the V segment lost 6 bases, leaving 6 bases of the junction unmatched. CDR3 sequence: CASTKRGDNNEQFF. The DNA for the CDR3 is TGCGCCAGCACGAAGCGGGGGGACAACAATGAGCAGTTCTTC.

This chain links TRBV27 with TRBJ2-7, with D unclear. Trimming removed 6 bases from V and 2 bases from J, with 11 bases in between. CDR1 is MNHEY and CDR2 is SMNVEV in the germline V gene (reference sequence). This CDR3 is built from 13 residues. The CDR3 reads CASSRGYPYEQYF. The CDR3 bases are TGTGCCAGCAGCAGAGGATACCCCTACGAGCAGTACTTC.

V is TRBV6-4 and J is TRBJ1-4; 7 positions match TRBD1. This CDR3 has 16 amino acids. CDR1 is MRHNA, CDR2 SNTAGT, per germline. The J segment lost 6 bases and the V segment lost 2 bases, leaving 9 bases of the junction unmatched. CDR3 nucleotide sequence: TGTGCCAGCAGTGACGGAGGGGGCAGGGGCCATGAAAAACTGTTTTTT. Translation gives CASSDGGGRGHEKLFF.

This rearrangement joins TRBV9 to TRBJ2-7, with 7 bases lining up with TRBD2. Germline V gene sequence: CDR1 SGDLS, CDR2 YYNGEE. The CDR3 has 13 amino acids. With V trimmed by 3 bases and J by 2 bases, 2 bases remained unmatched. The CDR3 reads CASSGRGTYEQYF. As DNA, the CDR3 is TGTGCCAGCAGCGGGCGGGGGACCTACGAGCAGTACTTC. The entire variable domain, with the rest obtained from reference TRBV9 and TRBJ2-7, is as follows: DSGVTQTPKHLITATGQRVTLRCSPRSGDLSVYWYQQSLDQGLQFLIQYYNGEERAKGNILERFSAQQFPDLHSELNLSSLELGDSALYFCASSGRGTYEQYFGPGTRLTVT.